This T cell receptor (beta chain) was sequenced during a study of OX40 agonist ivuxolimab in advanced cancers. Study-wide context: Every patient in dose escalation had hepatocellular carcinoma, melanoma, renal cell or head and neck cancer. Three patients showed partial responses: one hepatocellular carcinoma and two cutaneous melanoma cases. Findings and caveats of the study: Expanded clones tended on average to be more numerous among CD8+ T cells than CD4+.

V lost 4 bases and J lost 4; bases outside the gene matches: 7. This CDR3 is built from 16 residues. CDR1 SNHLY and CDR2 FYNNEI come from the germline V gene. Notes on this clone: Its antigen is unidentified.

Profiling relied on immunoSEQ multiplex PCR, and the TCRdb table lists in-frame clones only, not all of them. The sample consists of about 48,000 clones, 65% to 85% of them appearing once. The clonotype was recovered from an adult with an advanced solid tumor such as melanoma, head and neck, liver or kidney cancer. V is TRBV2 and J is TRBJ2-2; 9 bases map to TRBD1. Sequenced here: CD4+ or CD8+ T cells sorted from blood, sampled in a trial of the OX40 agonist ivuxolimab. The CDR3 reads CASSATYRGLTGELFF. CDR3 in DNA: TGTGCCAGCAGTGCTACGTACAGGGGGCTCACCGGGGAGCTGTTTTTT.